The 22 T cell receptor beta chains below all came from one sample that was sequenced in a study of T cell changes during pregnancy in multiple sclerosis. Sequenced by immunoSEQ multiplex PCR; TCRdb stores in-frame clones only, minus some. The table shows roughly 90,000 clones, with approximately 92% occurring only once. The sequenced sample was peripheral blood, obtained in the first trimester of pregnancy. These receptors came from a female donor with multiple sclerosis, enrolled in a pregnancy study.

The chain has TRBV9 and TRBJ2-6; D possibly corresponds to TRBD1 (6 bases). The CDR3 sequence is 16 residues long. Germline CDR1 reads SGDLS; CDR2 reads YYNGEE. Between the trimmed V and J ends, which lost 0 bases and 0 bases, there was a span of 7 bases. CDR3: CASSVGGLSGANVLTF. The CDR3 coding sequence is TGTGCCAGCAGCGTAGGGGGGCTCTCTGGGGCCAACGTCCTGACTTTC.

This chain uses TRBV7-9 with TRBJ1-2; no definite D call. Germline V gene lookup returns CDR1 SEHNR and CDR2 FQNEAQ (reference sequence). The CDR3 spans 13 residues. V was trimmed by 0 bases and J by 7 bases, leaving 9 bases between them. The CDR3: CASSLALSGGYTF. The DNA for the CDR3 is TGTGCCAGCAGCTTAGCGCTATCCGGTGGCTACACCTTC.

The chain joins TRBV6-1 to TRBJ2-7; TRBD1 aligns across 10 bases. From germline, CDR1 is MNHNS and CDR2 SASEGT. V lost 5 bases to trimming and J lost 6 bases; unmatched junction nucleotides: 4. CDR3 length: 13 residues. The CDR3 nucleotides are TGTGCCAGCAGTCGGGACAGGGGCGCCGAGCAGTACTTC. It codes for CASSRDRGAEQYF.

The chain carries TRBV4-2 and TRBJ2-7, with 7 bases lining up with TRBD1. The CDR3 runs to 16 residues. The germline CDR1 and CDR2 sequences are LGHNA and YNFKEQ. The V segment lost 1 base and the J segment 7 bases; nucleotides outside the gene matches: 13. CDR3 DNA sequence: TGTGCCAGCAGCCAAGGAGGGCCGGGACAGAGACAGGAGCAGTACTTC. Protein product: CASSQGGPGQRQEQYF.

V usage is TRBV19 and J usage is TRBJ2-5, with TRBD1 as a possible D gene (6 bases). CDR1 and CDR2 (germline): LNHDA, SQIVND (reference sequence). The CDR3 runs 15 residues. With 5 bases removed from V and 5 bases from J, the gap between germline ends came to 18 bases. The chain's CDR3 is CASSHLGTFGETQYF. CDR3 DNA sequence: TGTGCCAGTAGTCACCTCGGGACATTCGGCGAGACCCAGTACTTC.

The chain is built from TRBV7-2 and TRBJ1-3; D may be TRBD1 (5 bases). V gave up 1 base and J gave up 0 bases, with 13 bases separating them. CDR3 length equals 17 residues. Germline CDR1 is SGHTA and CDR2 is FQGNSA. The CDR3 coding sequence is TGTGCCAGCAGCTTAGGCCCCCGGCAGGGCTCTGGAAACACCATATATTTT. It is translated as CASSLGPRQGSGNTIYF.

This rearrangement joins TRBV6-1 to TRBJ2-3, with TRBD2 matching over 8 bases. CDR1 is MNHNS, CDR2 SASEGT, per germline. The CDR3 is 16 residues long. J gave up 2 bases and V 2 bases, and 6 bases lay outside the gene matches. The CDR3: CASSEQSGGYTDTQYF. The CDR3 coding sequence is TGTGCCAGCAGTGAACAAAGCGGGGGATACACAGATACGCAGTATTTT.

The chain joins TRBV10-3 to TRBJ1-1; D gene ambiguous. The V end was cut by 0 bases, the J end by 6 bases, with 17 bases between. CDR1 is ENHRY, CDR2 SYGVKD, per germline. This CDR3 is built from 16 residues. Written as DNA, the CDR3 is TGTGCCATCAGTGAGTCCCTAGGCGTCACCCGGGCTGAAGCTTTCTTT. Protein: CAISESLGVTRAEAFF.

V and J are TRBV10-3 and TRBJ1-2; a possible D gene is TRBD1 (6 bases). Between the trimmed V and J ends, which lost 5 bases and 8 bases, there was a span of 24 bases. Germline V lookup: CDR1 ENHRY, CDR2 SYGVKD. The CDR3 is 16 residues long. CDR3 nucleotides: TGTGCCATCAGTCGCGAGCCGCGGGGGGGGCGCGGGGGCTACACCTTC. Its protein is CAISREPRGGRGGYTF.

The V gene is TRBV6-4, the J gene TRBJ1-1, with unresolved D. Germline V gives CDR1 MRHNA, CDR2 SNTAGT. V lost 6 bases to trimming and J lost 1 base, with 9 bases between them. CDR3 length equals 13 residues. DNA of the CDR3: TGTGCCAGCAGCACGACTACGAACACTGAAGCTTTCTTT. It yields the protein CASSTTTNTEAFF.

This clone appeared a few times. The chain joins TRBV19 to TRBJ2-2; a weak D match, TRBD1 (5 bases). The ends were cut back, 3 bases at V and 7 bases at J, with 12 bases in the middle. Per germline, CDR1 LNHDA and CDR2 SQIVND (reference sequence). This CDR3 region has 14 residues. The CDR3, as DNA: TGTGCCAGTAGTATCGCCAGGGTGGACGGGGAGCTGTTTTTT. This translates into CASSIARVDGELFF.

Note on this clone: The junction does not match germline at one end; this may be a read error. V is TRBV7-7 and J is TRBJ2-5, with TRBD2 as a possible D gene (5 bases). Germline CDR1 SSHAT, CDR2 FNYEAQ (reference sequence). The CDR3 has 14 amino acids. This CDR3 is CASSSRGSGETQYF. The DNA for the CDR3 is TGTGCTAGCAGCTCTAGAGGGAGCGGTGAGACCCAGTACTTC. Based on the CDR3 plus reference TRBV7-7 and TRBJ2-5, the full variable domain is GAGVSQSPRYKVTKRGQDVTLRCDPISSHATLYWYQQALGQGPEFLTYFNYEAQPDKSGLPSDRFSAERPEGSISTLTIQRTEQRDSAMYRCASSSRGSGETQYFGPGTRLLVL.

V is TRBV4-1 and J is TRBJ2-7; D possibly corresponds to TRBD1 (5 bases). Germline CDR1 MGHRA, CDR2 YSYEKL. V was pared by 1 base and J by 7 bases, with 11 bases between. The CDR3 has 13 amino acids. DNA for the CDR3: TGCGCCAGCAGCCAAGTCATCCCAGGGGAGCAGTACTTC. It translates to CASSQVIPGEQYF.

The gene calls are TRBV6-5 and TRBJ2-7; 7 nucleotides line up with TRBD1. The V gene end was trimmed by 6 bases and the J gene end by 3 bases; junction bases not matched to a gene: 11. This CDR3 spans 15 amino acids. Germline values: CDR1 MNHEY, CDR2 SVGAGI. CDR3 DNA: TGTGCCAGCAGCTCAGACAGGGTGGGTATCTACGAGCAGTACTTC. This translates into CASSSDRVGIYEQYF.

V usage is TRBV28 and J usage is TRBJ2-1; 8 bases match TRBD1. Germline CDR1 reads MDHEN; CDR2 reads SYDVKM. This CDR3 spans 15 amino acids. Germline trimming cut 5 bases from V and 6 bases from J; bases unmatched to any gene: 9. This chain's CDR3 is CASSTPGQAGNEQFF. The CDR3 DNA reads TGTGCCAGCAGTACCCCGGGACAGGCGGGCAATGAGCAGTTCTTC.

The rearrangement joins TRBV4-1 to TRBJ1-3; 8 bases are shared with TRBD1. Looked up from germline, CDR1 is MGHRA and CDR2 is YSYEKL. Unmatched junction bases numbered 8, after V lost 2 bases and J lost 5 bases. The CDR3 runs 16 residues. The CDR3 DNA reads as TGCGCCAGCAGCCAACCCCGACAGGGGAGGCGAAACACCATATATTTT. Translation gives CASSQPRQGRRNTIYF.

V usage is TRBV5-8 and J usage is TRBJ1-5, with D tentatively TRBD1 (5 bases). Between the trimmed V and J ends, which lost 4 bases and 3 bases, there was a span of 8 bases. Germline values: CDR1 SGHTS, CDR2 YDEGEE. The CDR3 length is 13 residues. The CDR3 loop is CASSLTVNQPQHF. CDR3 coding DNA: TGTGCCAGCAGCCTGACAGTCAATCAGCCCCAGCATTTT.

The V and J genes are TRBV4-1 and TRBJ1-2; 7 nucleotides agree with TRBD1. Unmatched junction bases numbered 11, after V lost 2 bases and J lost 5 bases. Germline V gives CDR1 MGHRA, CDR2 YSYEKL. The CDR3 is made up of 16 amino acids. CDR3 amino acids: CASSQNVGQLFYGYTF. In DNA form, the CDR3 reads TGCGCCAGCAGCCAAAACGTGGGACAGCTCTTTTATGGCTACACCTTC.

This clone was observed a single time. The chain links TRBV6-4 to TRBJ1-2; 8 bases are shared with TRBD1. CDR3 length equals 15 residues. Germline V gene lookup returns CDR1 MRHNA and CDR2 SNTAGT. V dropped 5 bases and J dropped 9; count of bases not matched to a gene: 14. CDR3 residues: CASSPGGTGASRYTF. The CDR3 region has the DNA TGTGCCAGCAGTCCAGGGGGGACAGGCGCTTCTCGCTACACCTTC.

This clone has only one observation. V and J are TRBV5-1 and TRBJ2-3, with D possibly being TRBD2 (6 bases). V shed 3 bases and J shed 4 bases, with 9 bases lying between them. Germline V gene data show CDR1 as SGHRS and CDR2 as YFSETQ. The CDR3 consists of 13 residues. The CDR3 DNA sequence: TGCGCCAGCAGCTCCCCGGGAGCAGATACGCAGTATTTT. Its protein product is CASSSPGADTQYF.

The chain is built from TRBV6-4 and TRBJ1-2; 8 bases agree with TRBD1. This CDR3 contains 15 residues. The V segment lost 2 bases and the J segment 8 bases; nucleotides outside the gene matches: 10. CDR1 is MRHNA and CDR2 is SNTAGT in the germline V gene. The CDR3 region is CASSDTGQGLGGYTF. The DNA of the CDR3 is TGTGCCAGCAGTGACACCGGACAGGGATTAGGGGGCTACACCTTC.

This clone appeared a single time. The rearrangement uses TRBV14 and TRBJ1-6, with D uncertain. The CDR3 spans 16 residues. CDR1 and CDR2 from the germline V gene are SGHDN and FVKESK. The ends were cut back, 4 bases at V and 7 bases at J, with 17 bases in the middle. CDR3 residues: CASSPSLGGSNSPLHF. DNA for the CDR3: TGTGCCAGCAGCCCAAGCCTTGGAGGCAGCAATTCACCCCTCCACTTT.